The rows below give T cell receptor beta chains drawn from one sample of a study of blood T cell repertoires in COVID-19. The method was immunoSEQ multiplex PCR; TCRdb's version includes in-frame clones alone and lacks a portion of them. The sample lists 110,000 or so clones, roughly 80% seen once, with 8.5% to 12% in the top ten. Sequenced sample: peripheral blood. Source of these receptors: a human donor in a cohort sampled during active COVID-19. CDR3s leave out the opening cysteine and the closing phenylalanine or tryptophan.

>TRBV6-1|TRBJ1-1
ASSDAGSANTEAF
>TRBV19|TRBJ1-5
ASSFQSRGGNQPQH
>TRBV4-1|TRBJ2-7
ASSQDRLAGVNEQY
>TRBV6-5|TRBJ2-7
ASNLAGGPYEQY
>TRBV6-2/TRBV6-3|TRBJ2-5
ASSYSFRGRAETQY
>TRBV7-3|TRBJ2-3
ASSATGSTDTQY
>TRBV27|TRBJ2-3
ASSFAGWGDTQY
>TRBV3-1/TRBV3-2|TRBJ1-1
ASSQAGTGITEAF
>TRBV27|TRBJ1-5
ASSLSGGNQPQH
>TRBV7-2|TRBJ2-2
ATSRDRANTGELF
>TRBV7-2|TRBJ1-2
ASSYRTKNYGYT
>TRBV3-1/TRBV3-2|TRBJ2-7
ASSQRAGGLVEQY
>TRBV9|TRBJ1-2
ASSAVLGGAET
>TRBV30|TRBJ1-5
AWSTGTASNQPQH
>TRBV6-5|TRBJ1-2
ASSPLMGYT
>TRBV4-2|TRBJ2-7
ASSQDGSAHGLASYEQY